This T cell receptor (beta chain) stems from a study of identical twins. Per the germline V gene, CDR1 is LGHDT and CDR2 is YNNKEL (reference sequence). This CDR3 is built from 15 residues. V dropped 1 base and J dropped 2 bases, with 9 bases sitting between them. No donor was unhealthy or non-Caucasian. One entry per CDR3 protein results from TCRdb running MiXCR on the 5' RACE reads. Altogether roughly 480,000 distinct CDR3 sequences are present, around 24% being singletons, with the ten largest covering about 2.9%. Study conclusions and caveats: In cord blood, abundant beta clonotypes had fewer insertions; memory showed no trend.

As for this clonotype: Antigen unknown.

The sample also formed part of further work on T cells expressing NK-cell markers. That investigation notes: Among CD8+ T cells from over 5 donors, dominant NKG2C+ clonotypes accounted for roughly 1.0-7.0%.

V gene TRBV3-1 combines with J gene TRBJ2-1, with D perhaps TRBD2 (5 bases). Sequenced: CD4+ T cells sorted from blood. This receptor was taken from a woman aged 18-30 years in good health. This chain's CDR3 is CASSQVNSAYNEQFF. CDR3 bases: TGTGCCAGCAGCCAAGTGAATAGCGCCTACAATGAGCAGTTCTTC.